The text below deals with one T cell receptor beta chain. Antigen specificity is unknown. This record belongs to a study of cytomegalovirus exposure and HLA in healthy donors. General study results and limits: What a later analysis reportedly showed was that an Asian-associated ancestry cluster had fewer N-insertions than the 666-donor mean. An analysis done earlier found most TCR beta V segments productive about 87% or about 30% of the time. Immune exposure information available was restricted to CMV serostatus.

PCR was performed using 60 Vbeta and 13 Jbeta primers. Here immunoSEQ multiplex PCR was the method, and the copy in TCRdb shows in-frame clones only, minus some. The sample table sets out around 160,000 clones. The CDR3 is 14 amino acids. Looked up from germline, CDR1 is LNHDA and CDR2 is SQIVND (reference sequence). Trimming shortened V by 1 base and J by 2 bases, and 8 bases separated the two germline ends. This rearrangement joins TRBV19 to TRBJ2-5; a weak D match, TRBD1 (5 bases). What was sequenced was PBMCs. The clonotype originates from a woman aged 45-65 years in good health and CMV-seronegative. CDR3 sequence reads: CASSIGTGQETQYF. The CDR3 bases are TGTGCCAGTAGTATAGGTACAGGACAAGAGACCCAGTACTTC.